This T cell receptor beta chain stems from a study of blood T cells in healthy people across ages. Study background: In model experiments, template switching was able to capture about one barcoded beta molecule for every two T cells that were present. Notes on the study in general: PBMCs were not sorted, which prevented a conclusive comparison of naive versus antigen-experienced cells.

Together with a sample-barcoded 5' primer, a J-beta primer mix was included in a second PCR lasting roughly 6 to 12 cycles. MiXCR was run by TCRdb on the 5' RACE reads, yielding one entry per CDR3 protein. The sample carries hundreds of thousands of distinct CDR3 sequences, 40% to 65% recorded once. The CDR3 covers 13 residues. The germline V gene has CDR1 SGHDN and CDR2 FVKESK. With 0 bases removed from V and 6 bases from J, the gap between germline ends came to 9 bases. This clonotype was counted ten times or more. Its specificity is unknown. This clonotype was sampled from a woman older than 75 in good health. Sequencing was performed on blood. The chain combines TRBV14 with TRBJ2-7, with D unclear. For the CDR3, the DNA is TGTGCCAGCAGCCAAGATGATGGGGTCGAGCAGTACTTC. Translation: CASSQDDGVEQYF.